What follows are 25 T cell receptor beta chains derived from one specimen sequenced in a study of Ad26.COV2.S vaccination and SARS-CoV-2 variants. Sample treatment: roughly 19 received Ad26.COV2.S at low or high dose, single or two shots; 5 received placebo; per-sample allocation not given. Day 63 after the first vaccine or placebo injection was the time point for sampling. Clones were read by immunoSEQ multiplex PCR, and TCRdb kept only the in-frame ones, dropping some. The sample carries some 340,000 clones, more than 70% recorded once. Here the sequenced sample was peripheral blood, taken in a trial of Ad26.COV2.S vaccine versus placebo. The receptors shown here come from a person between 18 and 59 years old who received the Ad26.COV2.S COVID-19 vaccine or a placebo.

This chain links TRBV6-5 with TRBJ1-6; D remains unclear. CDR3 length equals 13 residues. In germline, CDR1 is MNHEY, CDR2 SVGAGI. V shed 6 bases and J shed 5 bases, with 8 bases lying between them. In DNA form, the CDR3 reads TGTGCCAGCAGCCTGGAGCATAATTCACCCCTCCACTTT. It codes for CASSLEHNSPLHF.

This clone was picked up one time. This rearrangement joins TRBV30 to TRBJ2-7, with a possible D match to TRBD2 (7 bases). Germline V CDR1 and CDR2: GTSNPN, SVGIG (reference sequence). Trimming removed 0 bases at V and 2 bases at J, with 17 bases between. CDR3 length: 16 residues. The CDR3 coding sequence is TGTGCCTGGAGTGTACGGGGGGCAGGGACCCCCTACGAGCAGTACTTC. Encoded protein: CAWSVRGAGTPYEQYF.

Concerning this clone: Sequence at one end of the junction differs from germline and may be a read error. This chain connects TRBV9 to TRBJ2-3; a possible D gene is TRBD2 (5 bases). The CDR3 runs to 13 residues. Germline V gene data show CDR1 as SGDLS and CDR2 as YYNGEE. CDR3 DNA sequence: TGTGCCAGCAGCACCCAGGTTAAGGACTCGCAACATTTT. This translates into CASSTQVKDSQHF.

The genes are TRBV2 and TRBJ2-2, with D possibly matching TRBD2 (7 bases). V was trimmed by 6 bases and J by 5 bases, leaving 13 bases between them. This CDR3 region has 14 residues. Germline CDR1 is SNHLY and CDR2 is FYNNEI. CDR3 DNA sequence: TGTGCCAGCAGAGGCGGGGGCATTACCGGGGAGCTGTTTTTT. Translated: CASRGGGITGELFF.

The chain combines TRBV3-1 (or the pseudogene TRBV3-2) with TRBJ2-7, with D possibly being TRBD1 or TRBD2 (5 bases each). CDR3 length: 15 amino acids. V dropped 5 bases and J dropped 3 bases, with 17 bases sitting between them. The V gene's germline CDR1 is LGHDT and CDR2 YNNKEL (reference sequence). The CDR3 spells CASSYTTGTHYEQYF. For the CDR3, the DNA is TGTGCCAGCAGCTACACGACCGGGACGCACTACGAGCAGTACTTC.

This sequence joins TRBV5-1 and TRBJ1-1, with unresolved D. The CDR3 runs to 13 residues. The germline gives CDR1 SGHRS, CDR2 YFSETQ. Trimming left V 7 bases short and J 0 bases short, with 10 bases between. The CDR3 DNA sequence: TGCGCCAGCTCGAGGACGGTGAACACTGAAGCTTTCTTT. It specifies CASSRTVNTEAFF.

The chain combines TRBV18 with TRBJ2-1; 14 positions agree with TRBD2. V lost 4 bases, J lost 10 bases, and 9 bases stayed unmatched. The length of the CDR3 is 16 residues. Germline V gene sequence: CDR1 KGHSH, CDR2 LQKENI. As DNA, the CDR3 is TGTGCCAGCTCACAACGGACTAGCGGGGGGCCGGGGGAGCAGTTCTTC. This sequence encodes CASSQRTSGGPGEQFF.

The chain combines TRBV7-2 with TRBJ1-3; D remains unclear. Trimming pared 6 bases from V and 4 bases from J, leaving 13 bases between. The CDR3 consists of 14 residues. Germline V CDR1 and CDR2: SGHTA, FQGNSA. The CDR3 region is CASRGRDAGNTIYF. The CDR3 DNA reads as TGTGCCAGCAGGGGTAGGGATGCAGGAAACACCATATATTTT.

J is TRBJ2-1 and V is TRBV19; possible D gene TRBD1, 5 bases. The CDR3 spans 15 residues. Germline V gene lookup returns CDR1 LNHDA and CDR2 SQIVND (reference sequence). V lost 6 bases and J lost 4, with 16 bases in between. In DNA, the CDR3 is TGTGCCAGTAGACCCACAGGACAAAGATACAATGAGCAGTTCTTC. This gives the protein CASRPTGQRYNEQFF.

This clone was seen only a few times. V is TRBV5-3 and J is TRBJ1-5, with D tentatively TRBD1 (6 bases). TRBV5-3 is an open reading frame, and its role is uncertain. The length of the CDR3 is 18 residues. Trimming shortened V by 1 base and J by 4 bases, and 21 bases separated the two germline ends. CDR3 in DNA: TGTGCCAGAAGCTTGCGGGACACCGGGTCGGGATTGAATCAGCCCCAGCATTTT. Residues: CARSLRDTGSGLNQPQHF.

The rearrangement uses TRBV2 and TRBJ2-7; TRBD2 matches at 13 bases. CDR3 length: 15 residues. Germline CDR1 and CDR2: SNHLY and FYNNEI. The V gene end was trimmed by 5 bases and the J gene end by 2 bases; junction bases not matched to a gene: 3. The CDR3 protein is CASSMGLAGPYEQYF. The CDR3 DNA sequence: TGTGCCAGCAGTATGGGACTAGCGGGGCCCTACGAGCAGTACTTC.

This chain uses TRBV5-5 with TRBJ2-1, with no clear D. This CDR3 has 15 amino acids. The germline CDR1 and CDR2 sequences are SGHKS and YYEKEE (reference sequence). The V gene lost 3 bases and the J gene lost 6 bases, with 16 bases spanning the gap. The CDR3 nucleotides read TGTGCCAGCAGCTACCGACCGATCCCCTCCAATGAGCAGTTCTTC. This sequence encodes CASSYRPIPSNEQFF.

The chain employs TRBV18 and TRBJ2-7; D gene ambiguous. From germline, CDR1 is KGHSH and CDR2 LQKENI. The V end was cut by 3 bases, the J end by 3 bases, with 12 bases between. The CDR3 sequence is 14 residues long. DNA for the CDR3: TGTGCCAGCTCACCCAGCTATCTTGGCTACGAGCAGTACTTC. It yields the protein CASSPSYLGYEQYF.

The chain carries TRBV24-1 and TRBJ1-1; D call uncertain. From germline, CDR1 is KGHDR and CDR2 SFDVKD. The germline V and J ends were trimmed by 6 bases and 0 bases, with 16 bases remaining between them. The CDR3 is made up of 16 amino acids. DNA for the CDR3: TGTGCCACCAGTCCCCTTAAGGATTTCATGAACACTGAAGCTTTCTTT. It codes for CATSPLKDFMNTEAFF.

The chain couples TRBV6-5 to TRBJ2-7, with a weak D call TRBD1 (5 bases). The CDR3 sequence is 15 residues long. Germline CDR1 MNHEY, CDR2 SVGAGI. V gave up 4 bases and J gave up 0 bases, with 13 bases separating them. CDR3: CASSSSGPSSYEQYF. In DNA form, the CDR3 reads TGTGCCAGCAGTTCCTCAGGGCCTAGCTCCTACGAGCAGTACTTC.

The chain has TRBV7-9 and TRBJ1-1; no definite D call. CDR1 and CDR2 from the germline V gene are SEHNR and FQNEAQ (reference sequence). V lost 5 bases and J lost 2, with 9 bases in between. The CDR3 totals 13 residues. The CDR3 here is CASSERANTEAFF. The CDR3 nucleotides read TGTGCCAGCAGCGAAAGGGCAAACACTGAAGCTTTCTTT.

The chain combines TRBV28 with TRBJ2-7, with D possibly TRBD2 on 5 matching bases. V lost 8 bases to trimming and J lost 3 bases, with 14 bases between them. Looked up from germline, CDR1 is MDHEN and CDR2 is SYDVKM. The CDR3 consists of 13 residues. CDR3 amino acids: CASHGGFVYEQYF. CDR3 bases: TGTGCCAGCCACGGCGGGTTCGTCTACGAGCAGTACTTC.

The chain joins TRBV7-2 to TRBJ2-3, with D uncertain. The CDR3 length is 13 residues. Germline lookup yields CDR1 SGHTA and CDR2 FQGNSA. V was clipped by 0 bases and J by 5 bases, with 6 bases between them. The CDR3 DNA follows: TGTGCCAGCAGCTTAGCCGGTGAAGATACGCAGTATTTT. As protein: CASSLAGEDTQYF.

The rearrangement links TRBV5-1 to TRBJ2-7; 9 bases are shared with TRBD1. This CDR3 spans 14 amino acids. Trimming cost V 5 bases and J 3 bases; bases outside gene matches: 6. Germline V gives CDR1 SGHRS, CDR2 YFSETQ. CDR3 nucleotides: TGCGCCAGCAGAGTGGGGACAGGGAGCTACGAGCAGTACTTC. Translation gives CASRVGTGSYEQYF.

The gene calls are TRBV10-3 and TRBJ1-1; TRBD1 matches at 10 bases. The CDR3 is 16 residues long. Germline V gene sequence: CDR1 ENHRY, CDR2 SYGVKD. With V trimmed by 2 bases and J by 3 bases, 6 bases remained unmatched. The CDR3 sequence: CAISENRDRGYTEAFF. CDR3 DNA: TGTGCCATCAGTGAGAACCGGGACAGGGGTTACACTGAAGCTTTCTTT.

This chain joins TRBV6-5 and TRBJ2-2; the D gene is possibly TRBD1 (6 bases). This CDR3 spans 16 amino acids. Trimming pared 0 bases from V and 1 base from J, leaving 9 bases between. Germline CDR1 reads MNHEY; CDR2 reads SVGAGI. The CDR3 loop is CASSYSTTGNTGELFF. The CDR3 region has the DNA TGTGCCAGCAGTTACTCGACGACAGGGAACACCGGGGAGCTGTTTTTT.

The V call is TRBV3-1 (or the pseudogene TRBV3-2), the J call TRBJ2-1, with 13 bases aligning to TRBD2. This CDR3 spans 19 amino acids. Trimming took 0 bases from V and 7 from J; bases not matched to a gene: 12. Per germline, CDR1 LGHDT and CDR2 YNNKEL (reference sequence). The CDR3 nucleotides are TGTGCCAGCAGCCAAGATTTTTATGGGACTAGCGGGGCCGGAAATGAGCAGTTCTTC. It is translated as CASSQDFYGTSGAGNEQFF.

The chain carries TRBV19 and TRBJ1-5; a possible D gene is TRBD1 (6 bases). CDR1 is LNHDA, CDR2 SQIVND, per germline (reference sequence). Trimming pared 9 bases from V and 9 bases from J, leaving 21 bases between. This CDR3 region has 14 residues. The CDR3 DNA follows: TGTGCCAGCCATGATAGACAGGCCCGGGGGCCCCAGCATTTT. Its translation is CASHDRQARGPQHF.

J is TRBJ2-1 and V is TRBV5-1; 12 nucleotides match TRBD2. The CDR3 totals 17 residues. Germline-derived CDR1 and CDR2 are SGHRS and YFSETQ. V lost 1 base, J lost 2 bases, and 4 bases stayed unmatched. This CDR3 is CASSLKGLAGPYNEQFF. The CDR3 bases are TGCGCCAGCAGCTTGAAGGGACTAGCGGGTCCCTACAATGAGCAGTTCTTC.

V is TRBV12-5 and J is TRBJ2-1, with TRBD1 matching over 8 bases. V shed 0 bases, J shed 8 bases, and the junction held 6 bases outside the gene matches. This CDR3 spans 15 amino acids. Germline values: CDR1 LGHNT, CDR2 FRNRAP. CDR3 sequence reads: CASGLVQNRGDEQFF. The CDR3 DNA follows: TGTGCTAGTGGTTTGGTACAGAACAGGGGGGATGAGCAGTTCTTC.